This T cell receptor beta chain was recovered during a study of T cells in localized non-small cell lung cancer. Study-wide results and caveats: Of the tissues analyzed, uninvolved adjacent lung showed maximal T cell clonality, greater than tumor. Density of T cells in blood, when higher, went with longer overall survival. Adjacent lung held a median roughly 50 of the top 100 tumor clones.

The V end lost 5 bases, the J end lost 0 bases, and 16 bases lay between the germline ends. The CDR3 has 15 amino acids. From germline, CDR1 is SQVTM and CDR2 ANQGSEA. Comment on this clone: Its target is not known.

Data came from immunoSEQ multiplex PCR; TCRdb stores just in-frame clones and leaves some out. The sample has 5,500 to 7,000 clones, roughly half seen once. This receptor was obtained from a man aged 40-75 years with stage I lung adenocarcinoma. Source: lymph node tissue, taken before any cancer treatment. The chain employs TRBV29-1 and TRBJ1-2, with unresolved D. The chain's CDR3 is CSVTGELLANYGYTF. CDR3 bases: TGCAGCGTTACTGGGGAACTCCTAGCTAACTATGGCTACACCTTC.